One sample yielded the 26 T cell receptor beta chains listed below, sequenced in a study of cytomegalovirus exposure and HLA in healthy donors. Researchers ran the PCR with 60 Vbeta and 13 Jbeta primers. Sequenced by immunoSEQ multiplex PCR; TCRdb stores in-frame clones only, minus some. The data hold about 160,000 clones, with roughly 80% observed a single time. Sequencing was performed on PBMCs. The origin of the receptors is a male donor in good health and CMV-seronegative.

The V gene is TRBV9, the J gene TRBJ1-6; possibly TRBD1 for D (5 bases). The CDR3 sequence is 15 residues long. V was clipped by 2 bases and J by 6 bases, with 12 bases between them. Per the germline V gene, CDR1 is SGDLS and CDR2 is YYNGEE. The chain's CDR3 is CASSVGGSANSPLHF. CDR3 in DNA: TGTGCCAGCAGCGTGGGGGGGAGCGCTAATTCACCCCTCCACTTT.

This clone has a handful of counts. This chain joins TRBV6-1 and TRBJ2-7, with unresolved D. The CDR3 spans 13 residues. The V gene's germline CDR1 is MNHNS and CDR2 SASEGT. Trimming took 2 bases from V and 0 from J, leaving 5 bases between them. Here the CDR3 reads CASSELSSYEQYF. Written as DNA, the CDR3 is TGTGCCAGCAGTGAACTATCCTCCTACGAGCAGTACTTC.

The chain is built from TRBV7-2 and TRBJ2-7, with 8 bases aligning to TRBD2. The CDR3 length is 14 residues. Germline CDR1 SGHTA, CDR2 FQGNSA. Trimming took 4 bases from V and 2 from J; bases not matched to a gene: 4. The CDR3 loop reads CASSWGGGTYEQYF. CDR3 DNA sequence: TGTGCCAGCAGCTGGGGCGGGGGGACCTACGAGCAGTACTTC.

This chain uses TRBV25-1 with TRBJ2-5; 10 bases align to TRBD1. The CDR3 extends over 15 amino acids. Germline V lookup: CDR1 MGHDK, CDR2 SYGVNS. V was pared by 4 bases and J by 4 bases, with 6 bases of the junction left unmatched. The CDR3 bases are TGTGCCAGCAGTGTGGACAGGGGGAGGGCAGAGACCCAGTACTTC. This encodes CASSVDRGRAETQYF. The whole variable domain, filled in from reference TRBV25-1 and TRBJ2-5, reads EADIYQTPRYLVIGTGKKITLECSQTMGHDKMYWYQQDPGMELHLIHYSYGVNSTEKGDLSSESTVSRIRTEHFPLTLESARPSHTSQYLCASSVDRGRAETQYFGPGTRLLVL.

The V call is TRBV28, the J call TRBJ2-7; TRBD1 matches at 7 bases. Germline V gene data show CDR1 as MDHEN and CDR2 as SYDVKM. Trimming removed 7 bases from V and 5 bases from J; junction bases left unmatched: 11. The CDR3 contains 14 residues. The CDR3 nucleotides read TGTGCCAGCACCTCGACAGGGACCTTGGACGAGCAGTACTTC. It yields the protein CASTSTGTLDEQYF.

The chain couples TRBV2 to TRBJ2-2; 8 positions agree with TRBD1. The CDR3 contains 15 residues. Germline CDR1 SNHLY, CDR2 FYNNEI. The J segment lost 7 bases and the V segment lost 7 bases, leaving 11 bases of the junction unmatched. CDR3 in DNA: TGTGCCAGCAAGGGGGAGACAGGGGTGAGCGGGGAGCTGTTTTTT. It codes for CASKGETGVSGELFF.

This clone came up once. The chain recombines TRBV10-3 with TRBJ2-2, with D maybe TRBD1 (6 bases). The CDR3 runs 14 residues. The V end lost 3 bases, the J end lost 5 bases, and 10 bases lay between the germline ends. Germline loops: CDR1 ENHRY, CDR2 SYGVKD. The CDR3 loop is CAISEGGRTGELFF. The DNA for the CDR3 is TGTGCCATCAGTGAAGGGGGTCGGACCGGGGAGCTGTTTTTT.

V gene TRBV5-4 combines with J gene TRBJ1-6; possible D gene TRBD1, 6 bases. The CDR3 contains 14 residues. The V end was cut by 1 base, the J end by 10 bases, with 12 bases between. Per the germline V gene, CDR1 is SGHNT and CDR2 is YYREEE (reference sequence). CDR3 nucleotide sequence: TGTGCCAGCAGCTTGTCCGGGGGGCCATCACCCCTCCACTTT. Translating it yields CASSLSGGPSPLHF.

This chain uses TRBV18 with TRBJ2-7; 12 positions match TRBD1. The germline V gene has CDR1 KGHSH and CDR2 LQKENI. The J segment lost 7 bases and the V segment lost 2 bases, leaving 9 bases of the junction unmatched. The length of the CDR3 is 16 residues. CDR3 in amino acids: CASSPAGTGGQGEQYF. The CDR3 DNA sequence: TGTGCCAGCTCACCAGCCGGGACAGGGGGCCAAGGGGAGCAGTACTTC. The complete variable domain, with remaining parts taken from reference TRBV18 and TRBJ2-7, reads NAGVMQNPRHLVRRRGQEARLRCSPMKGHSHVYWYRQLPEEGLKFMVYLQKENIIDESGMPKERFSAEFPKEGPSILRIQQVVRGDSAAYFCASSPAGTGGQGEQYFGPGTRLTVT.

This sequence joins TRBV5-6 and TRBJ2-7; TRBD2 aligns across 16 bases. The CDR3 runs to 17 residues. Looked up from germline, CDR1 is SGHDT and CDR2 is YYEEEE. Trimming took 4 bases from V and 2 from J; bases not matched to a gene: 6. The CDR3 DNA is TGTGCCAGCAGCACACCGGGACTAGCGGGAGGGGCCTACGAGCAGTACTTC. Protein sequence: CASSTPGLAGGAYEQYF.

The V call is TRBV25-1, the J call TRBJ1-1; D remains ambiguous. Germline V gene data show CDR1 as MGHDK and CDR2 as SYGVNS. The V end lost 6 bases, the J end lost 5 bases, and 13 bases lay between the germline ends. The CDR3 is 13 residues long. DNA of the CDR3: TGTGCCAGCAGCGAAGCATACTCTACTGAAGCTTTCTTT. This codes for CASSEAYSTEAFF. Looking up the rest from reference TRBV25-1 and TRBJ1-1 gives the full variable domain: EADIYQTPRYLVIGTGKKITLECSQTMGHDKMYWYQQDPGMELHLIHYSYGVNSTEKGDLSSESTVSRIRTEHFPLTLESARPSHTSQYLCASSEAYSTEAFFGQGTRLTVV.

The rearrangement uses TRBV7-6 and TRBJ2-5, with unresolved D. The J call is doubtful: the DNA matches TRBJ2-7 better. CDR3 length equals 15 residues. Per the germline V gene, CDR1 is SGHVS and CDR2 is FNYEAQ. The CDR3 coding sequence is TGTGCCAGCAGCTCGTCGGCCCACAGACCCTACGAGCAGTACTTC. Protein: CASSSSAHRPYEQYF.

This clone occurred a few times. The chain couples TRBV7-8 to TRBJ2-7; weak D call: TRBD2 (5 bases). Trimming shortened V by 5 bases and J by 6 bases, and 17 bases separated the two germline ends. Germline V gene sequence: CDR1 SGHVS, CDR2 FQNEAQ. The CDR3 loop spans 14 amino acids. The CDR3 DNA follows: TGTGCCAGCAGCGATAGGCGGGTTATATCCGAGCAGTACTTC. As protein: CASSDRRVISEQYF.

This chain links TRBV5-6 with TRBJ1-2; 7 nucleotides align to TRBD1. V lost 0 bases and J lost 2; bases outside the gene matches: 7. The CDR3 contains 16 residues. Looked up from germline, CDR1 is SGHDT and CDR2 is YYEEEE. The CDR3 loop is CASSLGTGTANYGYTF. The CDR3 DNA sequence: TGTGCCAGCAGCTTGGGCACCGGGACAGCAAACTATGGCTACACCTTC.

The V and J genes are TRBV2 and TRBJ2-5; 8 positions agree with TRBD2. TRBJ2-7 matches the DNA end more closely, so the J call is doubtful. The CDR3 runs to 14 residues. Germline V gene data show CDR1 as SNHLY and CDR2 as FYNNEI. The CDR3 nucleotides read TGTGCCAGCAGGGGGAGGCTAGCGGGTAACGAGCAGTACTTC. Protein sequence: CASRGRLAGNEQYF.

V gene TRBV2 combines with J gene TRBJ1-3; 10 bases match TRBD1. Unmatched junction bases numbered 22, after V lost 8 bases and J lost 3 bases. Germline-derived CDR1 and CDR2 are SNHLY and FYNNEI. The CDR3 consists of 20 residues. The chain's CDR3 is CASEDTGPTRQGAIGNTIYF. In nucleotides, the CDR3 is TGTGCCAGCGAGGATACGGGGCCCACCCGACAGGGGGCTATTGGAAACACCATATATTTT. The complete variable domain, with remaining parts taken from reference TRBV2 and TRBJ1-3, reads EPEVTQTPSHQVTQMGQEVILRCVPISNHLYFYWYRQILGQKVEFLVSFYNNEISEKSEIFDDQFSVERPDGSNFTLKIRSTKLEDSAMYFCASEDTGPTRQGAIGNTIYFGEGSWLTVV.

J is TRBJ2-1 and V is TRBV9, with 15 nucleotides matching TRBD2. Germline loops: CDR1 SGDLS, CDR2 YYNGEE. V was clipped by 2 bases and J by 4 bases; unmatched bases: 13. This CDR3 region has 20 residues. The CDR3, as DNA: TGTGCCAGCAGCGTTTCTGGGGGGACTAGCGGGAGGTCCCTTTACAATGAGCAGTTCTTC. This codes for CASSVSGGTSGRSLYNEQFF.

This chain connects TRBV5-4 to TRBJ2-5; 10 bases are shared with TRBD2. The junction had 11 bases not matched to a gene; V was cut back by 4 bases and J by 5 bases. CDR1 is SGHNT, CDR2 YYREEE, per germline (reference sequence). This CDR3 has 16 amino acids. CDR3 loop: CASSGQSGGAFETQYF. The DNA for the CDR3 is TGTGCCAGCAGCGGGCAGAGCGGGGGGGCCTTTGAGACCCAGTACTTC.

V usage is TRBV4-1 and J usage is TRBJ2-3; no clear D gene. The CDR3 has 17 amino acids. V shed 0 bases and J shed 0 bases, with 13 bases lying between them. Looked up from germline, CDR1 is MGHRA and CDR2 is YSYEKL. In nucleotides, the CDR3 is TGCGCCAGCAGCCAAGATCTTCTGGGCCGAAGCACAGATACGCAGTATTTT. As protein: CASSQDLLGRSTDTQYF.

CDR3 amino acids: CASSVVGDVSSEQFF. The CDR3 bases are TGTGCCAGCAGCGTAGTAGGGGATGTTTCCTCTGAGCAGTTCTTC. The chain joins TRBV9 to TRBJ2-1, with D maybe TRBD1 (5 bases). The germline V gene has CDR1 SGDLS and CDR2 YYNGEE. Trimming pared 0 bases from V and 9 bases from J, leaving 16 bases between. The CDR3 is 15 amino acids. Combining the CDR3 with reference TRBV9 and TRBJ2-1 gives the whole variable domain DSGVTQTPKHLITATGQRVTLRCSPRSGDLSVYWYQQSLDQGLQFLIQYYNGEERAKGNILERFSAQQFPDLHSELNLSSLELGDSALYFCASSVVGDVSSEQFFGPGTRLTVL.

The CDR3 spells CASSLGSGRWDTQYF. CDR3 DNA: TGTGCCAGCAGCTTGGGTAGCGGGAGATGGGATACGCAGTATTTT. The chain couples TRBV7-8 to TRBJ2-3; TRBD2 aligns across 9 bases. J lost 6 bases, V lost 3 bases, and 7 bases had no gene match. CDR3 length: 15 residues. Germline V gene sequence: CDR1 SGHVS, CDR2 FQNEAQ.

This clone was found a few times. The gene calls are TRBV28 and TRBJ2-5; 9 bases are shared with TRBD1. Looked up from germline, CDR1 is MDHEN and CDR2 is SYDVKM. The CDR3 covers 15 residues. Unmatched junction bases numbered 9, after V lost 5 bases and J lost 5 bases. CDR3 region: CASSEGTGSRETQYF. For the CDR3, the DNA is TGTGCCAGCAGTGAGGGGACAGGGTCGAGGGAGACCCAGTACTTC.

The chain has TRBV6-1 and TRBJ2-5; 12 nucleotides align to TRBD1. The CDR3 is 15 amino acids. Germline lookup yields CDR1 MNHNS and CDR2 SASEGT. With V trimmed by 4 bases and J by 5 bases, 5 bases remained unmatched. DNA for the CDR3: TGTGCCAGCAGTGCTCGGGACAGGGGGCTGGAGACCCAGTACTTC. It specifies CASSARDRGLETQYF.

This chain links TRBV19 with TRBJ2-7; TRBD1 agrees at 10 bases. With 6 bases clipped from V and 5 bases from J, the junction kept 7 bases outside the gene matches. CDR3 length equals 14 residues. CDR1 and CDR2 from the germline V gene are LNHDA and SQIVND (reference sequence). CDR3: CASSHRDRGDEQYF. For the CDR3, the DNA is TGTGCCAGTAGCCACCGGGACAGGGGCGACGAGCAGTACTTC.

CDR3 in DNA: TGCGCCAGCAGCCATCGGGCTAGCGGGAACTACGAGCAGTACTTC. This codes for CASSHRASGNYEQYF. The J gene is TRBJ2-7, the V gene TRBV4-3; TRBD2 matches 9 bases. V was clipped by 3 bases and J by 3 bases; unmatched bases: 6. The CDR3 sequence is 15 residues long. CDR1 and CDR2 from the germline V gene are LGHNA and YSLEER.

This rearrangement joins TRBV5-6 to TRBJ2-2; TRBD1 aligns across 9 bases. CDR1 is SGHDT, CDR2 YYEEEE, per germline. With V trimmed by 4 bases and J by 5 bases, 9 bases remained unmatched. This CDR3 is built from 16 residues. In DNA, the CDR3 is TGTGCCAGCAGCCGAGCGACAGGGGGAGGAACCGGGGAGCTGTTTTTT. Its protein product is CASSRATGGGTGELFF.